This record concerns one TCR beta chain sequence. This sample is part of a study of blood T cell repertoires in COVID-19. Overall study context: Samples taken during acute and convalescent COVID-19 were collected in the United States, Italy and Spain. In each case, the material was cDNA or gDNA derived from T cells, B-cell-depleted T cells, or PBMCs.

Per the original methods: Amplification of reference gene primers provided the estimated nucleated cell counts. Repertoires were generated with immunoSEQ multiplex PCR, while TCRdb's copy carries only in-frame clones and drops some. The V and J calls and clone size come from that table; D and trimming were worked out from the DNA. The sample comprises fewer than 110,000 clones, roughly 87% of which are singletons, and 5% to 8% rests with the top ten. Sequenced sample: peripheral blood. This receptor was obtained from a human donor in a cohort sampled during active COVID-19.

The CDR3 loop is CASSPGQGLYEQYF. In nucleotides, the CDR3 is TGTGCCAGCTCACCGGGACAGGGGCTCTACGAGCAGTACTTC. The rearrangement uses TRBV18 and TRBJ2-7; 10 nucleotides align to TRBD1. Germline-derived CDR1 and CDR2 are KGHSH and LQKENI. V shed 3 bases, J shed 3 bases, and the junction held 2 bases outside the gene matches. The CDR3 is made up of 14 amino acids.